This TCR beta chain emerged from a study of a mutant IDH1 vaccine in newly diagnosed glioma. As for time point: week 47, end of study. The vaccine gave 300 ug of a 20-mer mutant IDH1 peptide subcutaneously per dose. Patients were given eight vaccinations, scheduled in weeks 1, 3, 5, 7, 11, 15, 19 and 23. CDR3 length equals 15 residues. Looked up from germline, CDR1 is MDHEN and CDR2 is SYDVKM. Trimming at V came to 5 bases and at J to 7 bases, leaving 8 bases not matched to a gene. A note on this clone: Its antigen remains unknown.

The protocol was immunoSEQ multiplex PCR, while the TCRdb copy is restricted to in-frame clones and leaves out a portion. This sample has roughly 32,000 clones, with approximately 90% found just once. The sequencing here drew on PBMCs, taken from a glioma patient whose treatment included an IDH1 peptide vaccine. The TCR was taken from a middle-aged man with glioma. The chain links TRBV28 to TRBJ1-5, with 10 positions matching TRBD1. The CDR3 region is CASSPTGGRVQPQHF. The CDR3 bases are TGTGCCAGCAGTCCGACAGGGGGCAGAGTACAGCCCCAGCATTTT.